The next 32 T cell receptor beta chains were all read from a single sample in a study of response to subunit inactivated influenza vaccine. TCRdb ran MiXCR on the RT-PCR reads and lists one entry per CDR3 protein. Of under 200,000 distinct CDR3 sequences detected, about 10% appear once; the ten largest clones hold about 40%. Sample: CD8+ T cells sorted from PBMCs, taken 23 to 25 months after vaccination. These receptors all come from a man between 50 and 69 years old who received an inactivated influenza vaccine.

This clonotype was picked up a small number of times. This chain links TRBV7-3 with TRBJ2-3; 9 nucleotides agree with TRBD2. Germline V CDR1 and CDR2: SGHTA, FQGTGA. CDR3 size: 15 residues. Trimming took 3 bases from V and 4 from J; bases not matched to a gene: 5. Written as DNA, the CDR3 is TGTGCCAGCAGCTTCACAGCGGGAGGAGCAGATACGCAGTATTTT. It encodes CASSFTAGGADTQYF.

This sequence joins TRBV7-2 and TRBJ1-3; perhaps TRBD1 as D (5 bases). Trimming pared 8 bases from V and 1 base from J, leaving 15 bases between. CDR3 length: 15 amino acids. CDR1 and CDR2 from the germline V gene are SGHTA and FQGNSA. The chain's CDR3 is CASRAGAWSGNTIYF. CDR3 coding DNA: TGTGCCAGCCGCGCTGGGGCATGGTCTGGAAACACCATATATTTT.

This chain joins TRBV3-1 and TRBJ1-2; D is unresolved. Trimming stripped 2 bases from V and 4 bases from J, with 14 bases between. The CDR3 runs to 15 residues. The germline V gene encodes CDR1 LGHDT and CDR2 YNNKEL (reference sequence). The CDR3 region has the DNA TGTGCCAGCAGCCAAAAGGCCCCGGGATCCTATGGCTACACCTTC. Translation gives CASSQKAPGSYGYTF.

This clonotype was found a few times. The chain is built from TRBV7-2 and TRBJ1-1; 8 bases fit TRBD1. Per the germline V gene, CDR1 is SGHTA and CDR2 is FQGNSA. This CDR3 contains 14 residues. V dropped 8 bases and J dropped 1; count of bases not matched to a gene: 6. DNA for the CDR3: TGTGCCAGCCCGGGAGGACAGGGGAACACTGAAGCTTTCTTT. Its protein product is CASPGGQGNTEAFF.

The sample holds a few counts of this clonotype. The V gene is TRBV7-9, the J gene TRBJ2-1, with D uncertain. V was cut by 7 bases and J by 7 bases, with 11 bases left in between. The CDR3 is 12 amino acids. Germline values: CDR1 SEHNR, CDR2 FQNEAQ (reference sequence). This CDR3 is CASTPVSNEQFF. CDR3 coding DNA: TGTGCCAGCACCCCGGTTAGTAATGAGCAGTTCTTC. The whole variable domain, remainder taken from reference TRBV7-9 and TRBJ2-1, is DTGVSQNPRHKITKRGQNVTFRCDPISEHNRLYWYRQTLGQGPEFLTYFQNEAQLEKSRLLSDRFSAERPKGSFSTLEIQRTEQGDSAMYLCASTPVSNEQFFGPGTRLTVL.

The V call is TRBV14, the J call TRBJ2-3; D remains ambiguous. There are 15 residues in the CDR3. Germline V gene sequence: CDR1 SGHDN, CDR2 FVKESK. V dropped 3 bases and J dropped 0 bases, with 10 bases sitting between them. CDR3 in amino acids: CASSHFLSSTDTQYF. Written as DNA, the CDR3 is TGTGCCAGCAGCCACTTTTTATCTAGCACAGATACGCAGTATTTT.

The chain has TRBV20-1 and TRBJ2-7; weak D call: TRBD1 (5 bases). This CDR3 is built from 13 residues. Germline V gene lookup returns CDR1 DFQATT and CDR2 SNEGSKA (reference sequence). V was clipped by 6 bases and J by 4 bases, with 16 bases between them. The CDR3 bases are TGCAGTGCGTCCTCAGGGAAATCGTACGAGCAGTACTTC. Amino acid sequence: CSASSGKSYEQYF.

The chain joins TRBV11-1 to TRBJ2-7; no firm D call. The germline gives CDR1 SGHAT, CDR2 FQDESV (reference sequence). Trimming cost V 1 base and J 6 bases, with 10 bases left between them. The CDR3 covers 13 residues. CDR3 DNA: TGTGCCAGCAGCTTAGTAGGAGCGCTCGAGCAGTACTTC. It is translated as CASSLVGALEQYF.

This chain connects TRBV28 to TRBJ2-7, with a tentative D call TRBD2 (5 bases). The V gene's germline CDR1 is MDHEN and CDR2 SYDVKM. This CDR3 has 14 amino acids. Trimming shortened V by 7 bases and J by 3 bases, and 16 bases separated the two germline ends. The CDR3 loop reads CASTQPGSGYEQYF. Here the CDR3 DNA reads TGTGCCAGCACCCAACCCGGAAGCGGCTACGAGCAGTACTTC.

A few counts support this clonotype. This CDR3 reads CASTLVGTSEYEQYF. As DNA, the CDR3 is TGTGCCAGCACCCTTGTCGGGACATCCGAGTACGAGCAGTACTTC. V gene TRBV7-9 combines with J gene TRBJ2-7; a possible D gene is TRBD1 (6 bases). Trimming stripped 7 bases from V and 4 bases from J, with 20 bases between. The CDR3 contains 15 residues. The V gene's germline CDR1 is SEHNR and CDR2 FQNEAQ (reference sequence). Using reference TRBV7-9 and TRBJ2-7 for the parts outside the CDR3, the full variable domain is DTGVSQNPRHKITKRGQNVTFRCDPISEHNRLYWYRQTLGQGPEFLTYFQNEAQLEKSRLLSDRFSAERPKGSFSTLEIQRTEQGDSAMYLCASTLVGTSEYEQYFGPGTRLTVT.

The CDR3 loop is CASSSGHSKETQYF. In DNA, the CDR3 is TGTGCCAGCAGTTCGGGACACAGTAAAGAGACCCAGTACTTC. The chain links TRBV28 to TRBJ2-5, with D possibly TRBD1 on 6 matching bases. Germline CDR1 and CDR2: MDHEN and SYDVKM. Trimming pared 4 bases from V and 3 bases from J, leaving 12 bases between. The length of the CDR3 is 14 residues.

The rearrangement joins TRBV4-2 to TRBJ2-1; the D gene is possibly TRBD2 (5 bases). The CDR3 has 13 amino acids. Trimming shortened V by 4 bases and J by 6 bases, and 10 bases separated the two germline ends. The germline CDR1 and CDR2 sequences are LGHNA and YNFKEQ. DNA for the CDR3: TGTGCCAGCAGCCCACTCGGGGTCAATGAGCAGTTCTTC. Protein sequence: CASSPLGVNEQFF.

The sample holds a few counts of this clonotype. The rearrangement links TRBV29-1 to TRBJ1-1; D gene ambiguous. The CDR3 runs 12 residues. Germline V gene lookup returns CDR1 SQVTM and CDR2 ANQGSEA. The V end lost 8 bases, the J end lost 1 base, and 11 bases lay between the germline ends. CDR3 residues: CSTRTANTEAFF. In nucleotides, the CDR3 is TGCAGCACCCGGACGGCGAACACTGAAGCTTTCTTT.

The chain uses TRBV7-8 and TRBJ2-3; no clear D. This CDR3 spans 16 amino acids. The germline CDR1 and CDR2 sequences are SGHVS and FQNEAQ. The V end lost 2 bases, the J end lost 4 bases, and 16 bases lay between the germline ends. CDR3 loop: CASSLRFQSPADTQYF. Here the CDR3 DNA reads TGTGCCAGCAGCTTAAGATTCCAAAGTCCCGCAGATACGCAGTATTTT.

CDR3 sequence (DNA): TGTGCCACCAGTTTGCGGCCGTTCACCGGGGAGCTGTTTTTT. Translated: CATSLRPFTGELFF. The chain is built from TRBV24-1 and TRBJ2-2; D is undetermined. In germline, CDR1 is KGHDR, CDR2 SFDVKD. V was pared by 6 bases and J by 4 bases, with 11 bases between. The CDR3 loop spans 14 amino acids.

This chain joins TRBV5-1 and TRBJ2-7; D unresolved. V lost 4 bases, J lost 3 bases, and 14 bases lay in between. This CDR3 region has 14 residues. Germline V gene data show CDR1 as SGHRS and CDR2 as YFSETQ. CDR3 in DNA: TGCGCCAGCAGCGTGCCTGATCCCAGCTACGAGCAGTACTTC. Translating gives CASSVPDPSYEQYF. The full variable domain, in which reference TRBV5-1 and TRBJ2-7 provide the parts outside the CDR3, is KAGVTQTPRYLIKTRGQQVTLSCSPISGHRSVSWYQQTPGQGLQFLFEYFSETQRNKGNFPGRFSGRQFSNSRSEMNVSTLELGDSALYLCASSVPDPSYEQYFGPGTRLTVT.

J is TRBJ2-3 and V is TRBV7-8; TRBD2 aligns across 9 bases. This CDR3 region has 13 residues. Germline V lookup: CDR1 SGHVS, CDR2 FQNEAQ. The V and J ends lost 5 bases and 4 bases, in that order; junction bases with no gene match: 1. The CDR3 region is CASSRTSADTQYF. The CDR3 bases are TGTGCCAGCAGCCGGACTAGCGCAGATACGCAGTATTTT.

The gene calls are TRBV6-2 or TRBV6-3 and TRBJ2-3; perhaps TRBD2 as D (6 bases). V lost 6 bases, J lost 3 bases, and 10 bases lay in between. The CDR3 runs 13 residues. The V gene's germline CDR1 is MNHEY and CDR2 SVGEGT. The CDR3 is CASRPTRTDTQYF. CDR3 nucleotides: TGTGCCAGCAGGCCGACTAGGACAGATACGCAGTATTTT.

A few counts support this clonotype. J is TRBJ2-1 and V is TRBV11-1, with 8 bases aligning to TRBD2. CDR3 size: 20 residues. The germline CDR1 and CDR2 sequences are SGHAT and FQDESV (reference sequence). V gave up 10 bases and J gave up 0 bases; unmatched junction bases: 23. CDR3 loop: CATDGLAGNSDLHSYNEQFF. The DNA of the CDR3 is TGTGCCACCGACGGATTAGCGGGAAACTCCGACCTACACTCCTACAATGAGCAGTTCTTC.

This clonotype was seen only a few times. The chain recombines TRBV7-9 with TRBJ1-2, with 9 bases that match TRBD1. This CDR3 spans 15 amino acids. V was clipped by 5 bases and J by 4 bases; unmatched bases: 8. In germline, CDR1 is SEHNR, CDR2 FQNEAQ (reference sequence). CDR3 protein: CASSPGTGKAYGYTF. The CDR3 nucleotides read TGTGCCAGCAGCCCAGGGACAGGGAAAGCCTATGGCTACACCTTC.

This clonotype was seen ten or more times. V and J are TRBV5-1 and TRBJ1-1; 7 bases are shared with TRBD1. V shed 4 bases, J shed 1 base, and the junction held 4 bases outside the gene matches. Germline values: CDR1 SGHRS, CDR2 YFSETQ. The CDR3 totals 14 residues. The CDR3 DNA reads as TGCGCCAGCAGCGCGGGACAGTCGAACACTGAAGCTTTCTTT. Amino acids: CASSAGQSNTEAFF.

V usage is TRBV9 and J usage is TRBJ2-2, with 11 bases that match TRBD2. J lost 3 bases, V lost 7 bases, and 2 bases had no gene match. The CDR3 runs 14 residues. Per the germline V gene, CDR1 is SGDLS and CDR2 is YYNGEE. CDR3 DNA sequence: TGTGCCAGCCGGACTAGCGGGTACACCGGGGAGCTGTTTTTT. It codes for CASRTSGYTGELFF.

There are many counts of this clonotype. J is TRBJ2-1 and V is TRBV10-3, with 10 bases fitting TRBD1. V shed 4 bases and J 7 bases; nucleotides not matched to a gene: 7. Germline V CDR1 and CDR2: ENHRY, SYGVKD. The CDR3 contains 15 residues. This CDR3 is CAISAGTGAGNEQFF. The CDR3 DNA sequence: TGTGCCATCAGTGCTGGGACAGGGGCAGGGAATGAGCAGTTCTTC.

This clonotype was seen only a few times. V is TRBV20-1 and J is TRBJ2-7; 10 positions agree with TRBD2. From germline, CDR1 is DFQATT and CDR2 SNEGSKA (reference sequence). CDR3 length: 17 residues. Trimming at V came to 0 bases and at J to 5 bases, leaving 13 bases not matched to a gene. DNA of the CDR3: TGCAGTGCTAGAGATCTCAGCGGGAGGGCCCGGGGTGACGAGCAGTACTTC. Residues: CSARDLSGRARGDEQYF.

This clonotype was counted between two and nine times. The chain links TRBV9 to TRBJ1-6; maybe TRBD1 (5 bases). This CDR3 comprises 14 residues. Looked up from germline, CDR1 is SGDLS and CDR2 is YYNGEE. V was pared by 1 base and J by 6 bases, with 8 bases between. CDR3 nucleotides: TGTGCCAGCAGCGTACAGGGCAGTAATTCACCCCTCCACTTT. This gives the protein CASSVQGSNSPLHF.

The table lists this clonotype with many counts. V and J are TRBV20-1 and TRBJ2-3, with 8 bases fitting TRBD2. Germline V gene data show CDR1 as DFQATT and CDR2 as SNEGSKA (reference sequence). The length of the CDR3 is 16 residues. Unmatched junction bases numbered 9, after V lost 3 bases and J lost 1 base. The CDR3 sequence is CSASPRTSYGTDTQYF. The DNA for the CDR3 is TGCAGTGCTAGTCCGCGGACTAGCTATGGCACAGATACGCAGTATTTT.

V is TRBV24-1 and J is TRBJ2-2; D remains ambiguous. Germline assignment: CDR1 KGHDR and CDR2 SFDVKD. The CDR3 extends over 15 amino acids. With 0 bases removed from V and 1 base from J, the gap between germline ends came to 5 bases. The CDR3 coding sequence is TGTGCCACCAGTGATTTGTACAAGAACACCGGGGAGCTGTTTTTT. Protein: CATSDLYKNTGELFF.

This clonotype has ten or more counts. V and J are TRBV7-9 and TRBJ1-2; no reliable D call. Germline CDR1 and CDR2: SEHNR and FQNEAQ (reference sequence). V gave up 0 bases and J gave up 13 bases, with 15 bases separating them. The CDR3 consists of 13 residues. Written as DNA, the CDR3 is TGTGCCAGCAGCTTAGCGCTGGGCTCCCAGCCCACCTTC. The encoded protein is CASSLALGSQPTF.

The J gene is TRBJ2-7, the V gene TRBV6-1, with D unclear. Germline assignment: CDR1 MNHNS and CDR2 SASEGT. V was trimmed by 1 base and J by 1 base, leaving 11 bases between them. The CDR3 sequence is 15 residues long. The CDR3 here is CASSEVVSPSYEQYF. The CDR3 nucleotides are TGTGCCAGCAGTGAAGTAGTCTCCCCGTCCTACGAGCAGTACTTC.

This clonotype was counted only a few times. The V gene is TRBV5-5, the J gene TRBJ2-7, with 7 bases lining up with TRBD1. Trimming took 4 bases from V and 3 from J; bases not matched to a gene: 10. There are 15 residues in the CDR3. The germline CDR1 and CDR2 sequences are SGHKS and YYEKEE (reference sequence). CDR3 bases: TGTGCCAGCAGCCCAGAGCCGGGACAGTTCTACGAGCAGTACTTC. This encodes CASSPEPGQFYEQYF.

J is TRBJ2-7 and V is TRBV27; D might be TRBD1 (6 bases). In germline, CDR1 is MNHEY, CDR2 SMNVEV (reference sequence). V was cut by 1 base and J by 4 bases, with 14 bases left in between. The CDR3 sequence is 15 residues long. The CDR3 sequence is CASSLWGRGSYEQYF. The CDR3 DNA is TGTGCCAGCAGTTTATGGGGCAGGGGAAGTTACGAGCAGTACTTC.

There are a few counts of this clonotype. CDR3 amino acids: CASNQRRAYEQYF. Here the CDR3 DNA reads TGTGCCAGCAATCAGCGTCGCGCCTACGAGCAGTACTTC. The chain combines TRBV2 with TRBJ2-7; D ambiguous. The V and J ends lost 7 bases and 2 bases respectively, with 12 bases between them. This CDR3 contains 13 residues. In germline, CDR1 is SNHLY, CDR2 FYNNEI.